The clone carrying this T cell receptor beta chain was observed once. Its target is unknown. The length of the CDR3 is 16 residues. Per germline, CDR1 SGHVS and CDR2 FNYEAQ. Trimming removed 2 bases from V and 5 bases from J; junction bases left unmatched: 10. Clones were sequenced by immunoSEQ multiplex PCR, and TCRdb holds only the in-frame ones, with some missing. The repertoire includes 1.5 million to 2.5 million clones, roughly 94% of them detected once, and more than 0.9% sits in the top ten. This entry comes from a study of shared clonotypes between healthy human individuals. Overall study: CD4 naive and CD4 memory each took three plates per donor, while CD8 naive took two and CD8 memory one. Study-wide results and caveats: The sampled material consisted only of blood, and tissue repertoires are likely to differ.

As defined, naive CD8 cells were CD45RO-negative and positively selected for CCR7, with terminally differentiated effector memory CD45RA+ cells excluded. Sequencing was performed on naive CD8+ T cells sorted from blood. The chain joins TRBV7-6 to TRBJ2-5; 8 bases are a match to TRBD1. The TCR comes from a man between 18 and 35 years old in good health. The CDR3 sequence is CASSLILAGGTETQYF. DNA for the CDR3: TGTGCCAGCAGCTTAATTTTGGCAGGGGGCACGGAGACCCAGTACTTC.